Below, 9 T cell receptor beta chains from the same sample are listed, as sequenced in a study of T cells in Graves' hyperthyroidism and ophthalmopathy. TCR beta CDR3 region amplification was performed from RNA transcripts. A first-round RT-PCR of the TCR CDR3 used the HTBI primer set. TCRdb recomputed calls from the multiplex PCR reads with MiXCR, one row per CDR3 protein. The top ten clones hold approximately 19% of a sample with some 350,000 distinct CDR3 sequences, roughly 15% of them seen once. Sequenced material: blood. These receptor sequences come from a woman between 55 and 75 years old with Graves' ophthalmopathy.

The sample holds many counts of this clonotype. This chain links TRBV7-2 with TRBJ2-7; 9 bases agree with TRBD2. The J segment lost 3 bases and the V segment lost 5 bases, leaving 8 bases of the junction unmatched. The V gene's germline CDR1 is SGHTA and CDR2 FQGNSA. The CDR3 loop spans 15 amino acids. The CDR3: CASSPAGGLVYEQYF. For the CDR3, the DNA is TGTGCCAGCAGCCCAGCGGGGGGTCTAGTCTACGAGCAGTACTTC.

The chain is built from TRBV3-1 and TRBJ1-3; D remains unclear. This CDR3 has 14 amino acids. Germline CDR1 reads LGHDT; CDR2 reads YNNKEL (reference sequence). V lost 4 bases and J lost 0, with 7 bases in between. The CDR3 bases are TGTGCCAGCAGCCGCGAGGGCTCTGGAAACACCATATATTTT. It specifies CASSREGSGNTIYF.

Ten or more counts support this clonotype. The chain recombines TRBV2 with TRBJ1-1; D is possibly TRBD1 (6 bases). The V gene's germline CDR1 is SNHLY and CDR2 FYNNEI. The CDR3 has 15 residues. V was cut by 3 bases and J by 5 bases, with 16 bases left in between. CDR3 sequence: CASSEWTVRETEAFF. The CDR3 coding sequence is TGTGCCAGCAGTGAGTGGACAGTCAGGGAAACTGAAGCTTTCTTT.

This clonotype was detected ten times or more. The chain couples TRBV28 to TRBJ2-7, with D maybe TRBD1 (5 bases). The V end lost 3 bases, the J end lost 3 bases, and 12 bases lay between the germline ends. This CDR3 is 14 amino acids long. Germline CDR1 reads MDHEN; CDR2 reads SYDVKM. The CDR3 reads CASSLPGRDYEQYF. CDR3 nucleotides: TGTGCCAGCAGTTTGCCAGGCAGGGACTACGAGCAGTACTTC.

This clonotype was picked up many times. CDR3 in amino acids: CASSWTGATNQPQHF. The DNA for the CDR3 is TGTGCCAGCAGTTGGACAGGGGCCACAAATCAGCCCCAGCATTTT. The chain is built from TRBV6-1 and TRBJ1-5, with 9 positions matching TRBD1. The length of the CDR3 is 15 residues. The ends lost 5 bases at V and 4 bases at J; junction bases unmatched: 6. Germline V gives CDR1 MNHNS, CDR2 SASEGT.

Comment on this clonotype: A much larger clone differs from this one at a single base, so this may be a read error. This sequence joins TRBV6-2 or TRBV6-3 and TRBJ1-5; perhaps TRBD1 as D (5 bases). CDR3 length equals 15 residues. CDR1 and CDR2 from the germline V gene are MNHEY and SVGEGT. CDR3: CASTPSTASNQPPHF. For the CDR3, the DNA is TGTGCCAGCACCCCATCGACAGCCAGCAATCAGCCCCCGCATTTT.

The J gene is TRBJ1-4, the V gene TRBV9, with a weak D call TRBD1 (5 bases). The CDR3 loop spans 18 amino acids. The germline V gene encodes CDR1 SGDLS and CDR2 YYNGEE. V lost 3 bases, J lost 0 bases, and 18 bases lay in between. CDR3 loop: CASSGQGGSPTTNEKLFF. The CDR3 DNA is TGTGCCAGCAGCGGCCAGGGTGGAAGCCCCACAACTAATGAAAAACTGTTTTTT.

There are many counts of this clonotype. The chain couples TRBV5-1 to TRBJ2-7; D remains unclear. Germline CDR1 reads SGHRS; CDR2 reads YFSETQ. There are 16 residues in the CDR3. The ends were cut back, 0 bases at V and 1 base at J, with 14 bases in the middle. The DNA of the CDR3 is TGCGCCAGCAGCTTGGATTCCGGGCCCTTTTCCTACGAGCAGTACTTC. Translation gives CASSLDSGPFSYEQYF.

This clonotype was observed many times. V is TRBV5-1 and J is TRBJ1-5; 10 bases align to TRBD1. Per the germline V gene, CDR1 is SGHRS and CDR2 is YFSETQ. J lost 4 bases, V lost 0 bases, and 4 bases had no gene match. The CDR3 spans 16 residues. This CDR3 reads CASSLAPGQGNQPQHF. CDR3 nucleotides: TGCGCCAGCAGCTTGGCCCCGGGACAGGGGAATCAGCCCCAGCATTTT.